This T cell receptor (beta chain) stems from a study of T-cell reconstitution after alpha-beta-depleted transplantation in children. A few counts support this clonotype. Looked up from germline, CDR1 is SEHNR and CDR2 is FQNEAQ (reference sequence). This CDR3 has 14 amino acids. V lost 0 bases and J lost 5, with 9 bases in between. Preparation of the TCRbeta library involved a method that used unique molecular identifiers. Via MiXCR, TCRdb re-called the PCR reads, giving one row per CDR3 protein. The sample yields a few hundred thousand distinct CDR3 sequences, around 19% seen once. The TCR sequence derives from a human donor who donated a stem cell graft to a child with acute lymphoblastic leukemia. The sequenced sample was PBMCs from the stem cell graft donor, obtained from the stem cell graft. The V call is TRBV7-9, the J call TRBJ2-3; the D is unclear. CDR3 in amino acids: CASSLAGFGDTQYF. The CDR3 nucleotides are TGTGCCAGCAGCTTAGCGGGTTTTGGAGATACGCAGTATTTT.